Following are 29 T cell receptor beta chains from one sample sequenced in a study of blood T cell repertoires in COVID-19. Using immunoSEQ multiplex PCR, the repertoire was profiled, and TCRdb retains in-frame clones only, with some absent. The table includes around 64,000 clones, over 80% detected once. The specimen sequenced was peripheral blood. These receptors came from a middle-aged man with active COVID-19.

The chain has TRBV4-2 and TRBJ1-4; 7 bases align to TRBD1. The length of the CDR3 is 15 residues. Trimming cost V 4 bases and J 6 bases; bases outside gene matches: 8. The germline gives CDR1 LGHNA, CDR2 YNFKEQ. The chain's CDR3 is CASSPGQVGDEKLFF. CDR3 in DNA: TGTGCCAGCAGCCCTGGACAGGTCGGTGATGAAAAACTGTTTTTT.

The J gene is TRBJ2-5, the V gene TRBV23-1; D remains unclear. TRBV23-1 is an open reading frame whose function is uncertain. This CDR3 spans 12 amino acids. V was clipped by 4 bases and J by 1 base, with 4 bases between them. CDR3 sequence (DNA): TGCGCCAGCAGTCTCTTCCAAGAGACCCAGTACTTC. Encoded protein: CASSLFQETQYF.

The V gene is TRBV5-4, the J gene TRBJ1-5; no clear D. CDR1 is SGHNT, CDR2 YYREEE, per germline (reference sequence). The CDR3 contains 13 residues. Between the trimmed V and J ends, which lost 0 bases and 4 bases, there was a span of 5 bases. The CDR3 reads CASSLAGNQPQHF. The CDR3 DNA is TGTGCCAGCAGCTTGGCGGGAAATCAGCCCCAGCATTTT.

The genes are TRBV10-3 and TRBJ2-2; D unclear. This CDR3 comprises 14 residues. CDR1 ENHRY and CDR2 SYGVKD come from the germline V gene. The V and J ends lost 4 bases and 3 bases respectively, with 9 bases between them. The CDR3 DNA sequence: TGTGCCATCAGTGGGTTATCGGACACCGGGGAGCTGTTTTTT. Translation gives CAISGLSDTGELFF.

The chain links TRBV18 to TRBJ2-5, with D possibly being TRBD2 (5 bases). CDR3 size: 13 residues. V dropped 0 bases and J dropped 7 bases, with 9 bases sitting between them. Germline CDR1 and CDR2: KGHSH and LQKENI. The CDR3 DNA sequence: TGTGCCAGCTCACCACCGGTCGAGGGGACCCAGTACTTC. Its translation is CASSPPVEGTQYF.

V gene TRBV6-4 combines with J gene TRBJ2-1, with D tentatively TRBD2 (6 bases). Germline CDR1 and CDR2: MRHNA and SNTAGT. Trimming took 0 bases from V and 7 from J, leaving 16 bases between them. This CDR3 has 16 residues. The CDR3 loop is CASSDSGGTTKNEQFF. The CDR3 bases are TGTGCCAGCAGTGACTCTGGCGGGACGACGAAGAATGAGCAGTTCTTC.

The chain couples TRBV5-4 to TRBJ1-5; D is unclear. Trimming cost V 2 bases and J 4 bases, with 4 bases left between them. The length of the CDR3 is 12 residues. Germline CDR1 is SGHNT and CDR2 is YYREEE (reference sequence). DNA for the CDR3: TGTGCCAGCAGCTTTAGAAATCAGCCCCAGCATTTT. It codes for CASSFRNQPQHF. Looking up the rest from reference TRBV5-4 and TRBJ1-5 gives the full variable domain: ETGVTQSPTHLIKTRGQQVTLRCSSQSGHNTVSWYQQALGQGPQFIFQYYREEENGRGNFPPRFSGLQFPNYSSELNVNALELDDSALYLCASSFRNQPQHFGDGTRLSIL.

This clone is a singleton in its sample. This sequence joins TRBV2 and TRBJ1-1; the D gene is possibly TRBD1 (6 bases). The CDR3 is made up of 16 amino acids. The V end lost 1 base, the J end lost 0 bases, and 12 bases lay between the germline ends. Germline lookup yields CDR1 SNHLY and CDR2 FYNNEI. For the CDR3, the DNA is TGTGCCAGCAGTGAAGGGCAGGGGATAATGAACACTGAAGCTTTCTTT. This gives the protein CASSEGQGIMNTEAFF.

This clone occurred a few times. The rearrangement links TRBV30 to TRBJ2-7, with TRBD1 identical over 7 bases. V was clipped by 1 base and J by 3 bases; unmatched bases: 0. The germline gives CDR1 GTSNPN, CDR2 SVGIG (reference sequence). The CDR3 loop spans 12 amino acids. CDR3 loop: CAWSGDSYEQYF. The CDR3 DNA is TGTGCCTGGAGTGGGGACAGCTACGAGCAGTACTTC.

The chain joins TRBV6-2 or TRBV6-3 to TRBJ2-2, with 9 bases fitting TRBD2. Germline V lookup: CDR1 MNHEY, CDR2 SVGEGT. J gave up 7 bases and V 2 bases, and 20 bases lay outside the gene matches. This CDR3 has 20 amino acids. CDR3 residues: CASSYPSRVAGVTLGGELFF. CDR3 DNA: TGTGCCAGCAGTTACCCCTCCAGGGTAGCGGGAGTGACGCTGGGCGGGGAGCTGTTTTTT.

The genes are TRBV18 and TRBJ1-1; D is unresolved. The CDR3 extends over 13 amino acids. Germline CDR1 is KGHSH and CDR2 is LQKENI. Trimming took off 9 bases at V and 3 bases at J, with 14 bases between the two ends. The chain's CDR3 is CASTLTMDTEAFF. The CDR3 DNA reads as TGTGCCAGTACATTAACAATGGACACTGAAGCTTTCTTT.

CDR3 protein: CASSLGTGGGSGNTIYF. The CDR3 DNA reads as TGTGCCAGCAGCTTAGGGACAGGAGGAGGCTCTGGAAACACCATATATTTT. The chain employs TRBV11-2 and TRBJ1-3, with TRBD1 matching 7 bases. The CDR3 is 17 residues long. CDR1 is SGHAT, CDR2 FQNNGV, per germline. After removal of 1 base from V and 0 bases from J, the junction contained 6 bases not matched to a gene.

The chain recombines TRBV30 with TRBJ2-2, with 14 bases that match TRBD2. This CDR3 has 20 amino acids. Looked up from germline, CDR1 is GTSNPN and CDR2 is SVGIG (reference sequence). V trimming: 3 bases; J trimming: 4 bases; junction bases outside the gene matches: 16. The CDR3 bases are TGTGCCTGGAGCTCAAAGGGGACTAGCGGGAGTCCCAAAAGCACCGGGGAGCTGTTTTTT. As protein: CAWSSKGTSGSPKSTGELFF.

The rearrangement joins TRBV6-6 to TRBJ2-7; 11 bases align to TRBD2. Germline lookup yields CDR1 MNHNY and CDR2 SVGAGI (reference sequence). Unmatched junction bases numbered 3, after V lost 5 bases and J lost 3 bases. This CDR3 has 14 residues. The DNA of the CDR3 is TGTGCCAGCAGTCGTAGCGGGAGGGACTACGAGCAGTACTTC. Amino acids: CASSRSGRDYEQYF.

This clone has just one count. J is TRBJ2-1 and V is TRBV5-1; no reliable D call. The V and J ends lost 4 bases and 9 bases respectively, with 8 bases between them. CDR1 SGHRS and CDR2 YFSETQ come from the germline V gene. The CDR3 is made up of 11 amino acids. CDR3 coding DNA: TGCGCCAGCAGCCCCGACACTGAGCAGTTCTTC. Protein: CASSPDTEQFF. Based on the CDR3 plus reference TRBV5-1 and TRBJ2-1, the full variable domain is KAGVTQTPRYLIKTRGQQVTLSCSPISGHRSVSWYQQTPGQGLQFLFEYFSETQRNKGNFPGRFSGRQFSNSRSEMNVSTLELGDSALYLCASSPDTEQFFGPGTRLTVL.

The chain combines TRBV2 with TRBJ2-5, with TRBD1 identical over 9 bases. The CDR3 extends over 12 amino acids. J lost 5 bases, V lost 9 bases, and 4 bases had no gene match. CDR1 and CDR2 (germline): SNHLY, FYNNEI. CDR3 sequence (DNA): TGTGCCAGGGACAGGGGTCGGGAGACCCAGTACTTC. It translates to CARDRGRETQYF.

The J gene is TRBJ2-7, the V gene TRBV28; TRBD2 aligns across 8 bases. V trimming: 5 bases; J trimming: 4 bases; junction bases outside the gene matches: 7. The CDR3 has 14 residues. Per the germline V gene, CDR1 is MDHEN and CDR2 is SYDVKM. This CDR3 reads CASSPSGLLYEQYF. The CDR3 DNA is TGTGCCAGCAGTCCTAGCGGGCTATTATACGAGCAGTACTTC.

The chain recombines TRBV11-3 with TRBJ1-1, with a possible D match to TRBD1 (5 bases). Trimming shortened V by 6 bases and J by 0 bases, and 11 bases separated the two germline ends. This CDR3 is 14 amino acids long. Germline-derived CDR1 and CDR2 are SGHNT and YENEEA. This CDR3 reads CASSSQGMNTEAFF. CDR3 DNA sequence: TGTGCCAGCAGTTCCCAGGGCATGAACACTGAAGCTTTCTTT.

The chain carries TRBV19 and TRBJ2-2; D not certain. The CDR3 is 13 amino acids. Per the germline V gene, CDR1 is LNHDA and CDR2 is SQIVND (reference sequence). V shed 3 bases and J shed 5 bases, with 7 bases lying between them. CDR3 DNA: TGTGCCAGTAGTATTGGCAGGACCGGGGAGCTGTTTTTT. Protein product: CASSIGRTGELFF.

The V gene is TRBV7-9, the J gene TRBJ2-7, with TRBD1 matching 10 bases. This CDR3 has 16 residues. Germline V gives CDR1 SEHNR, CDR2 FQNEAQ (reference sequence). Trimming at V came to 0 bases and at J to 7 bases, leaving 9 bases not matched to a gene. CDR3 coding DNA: TGTGCCAGCAGCTTAGCATGGACAGGGGGATCGGGAGAGCAGTACTTC. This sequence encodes CASSLAWTGGSGEQYF.

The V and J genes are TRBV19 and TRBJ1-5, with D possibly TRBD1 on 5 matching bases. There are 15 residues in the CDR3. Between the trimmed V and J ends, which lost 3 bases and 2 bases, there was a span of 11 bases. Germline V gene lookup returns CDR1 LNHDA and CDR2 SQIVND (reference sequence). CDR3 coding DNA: TGTGCCAGTAGTATCAGTCAGGGCCGCAATCAGCCCCAGCATTTT. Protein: CASSISQGRNQPQHF.

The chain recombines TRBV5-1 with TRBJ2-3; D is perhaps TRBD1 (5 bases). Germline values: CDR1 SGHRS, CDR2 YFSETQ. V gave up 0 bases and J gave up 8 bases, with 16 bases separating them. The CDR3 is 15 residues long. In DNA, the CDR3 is TGCGCCAGCAGCTTGGGGGGCGGCCCCACGGGTACGCAGTATTTT. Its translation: CASSLGGGPTGTQYF.

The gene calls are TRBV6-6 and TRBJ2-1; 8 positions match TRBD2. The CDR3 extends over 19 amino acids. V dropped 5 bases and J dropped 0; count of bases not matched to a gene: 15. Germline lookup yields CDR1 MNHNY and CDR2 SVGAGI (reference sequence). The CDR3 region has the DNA TGTGCCAGCAGTCCTAGCCGGCTAGCGGGCCACTACTCCTACAATGAGCAGTTCTTC. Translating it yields CASSPSRLAGHYSYNEQFF.

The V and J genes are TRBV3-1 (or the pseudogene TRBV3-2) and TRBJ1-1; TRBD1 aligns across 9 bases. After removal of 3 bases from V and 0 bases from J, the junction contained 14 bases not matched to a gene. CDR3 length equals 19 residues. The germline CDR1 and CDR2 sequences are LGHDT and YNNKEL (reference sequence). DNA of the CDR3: TGTGCCAGCAGCCACCATCCGGGGGACAGGGAAATCATGAACACTGAAGCTTTCTTT. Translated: CASSHHPGDREIMNTEAFF.

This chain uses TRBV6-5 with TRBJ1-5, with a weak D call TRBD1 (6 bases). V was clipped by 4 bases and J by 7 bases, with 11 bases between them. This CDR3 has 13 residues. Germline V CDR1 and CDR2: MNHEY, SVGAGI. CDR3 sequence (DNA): TGTGCCAGCAGTTTCCAGGGGACCCAGCCCCAGCATTTT. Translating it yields CASSFQGTQPQHF.

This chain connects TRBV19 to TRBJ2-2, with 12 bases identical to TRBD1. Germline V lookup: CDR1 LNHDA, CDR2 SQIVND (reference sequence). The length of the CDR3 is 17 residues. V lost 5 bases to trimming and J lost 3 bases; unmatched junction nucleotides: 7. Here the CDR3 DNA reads TGTGCCAGTAGTTGGATCCGGGACAGGGGGCACACCGGGGAGCTGTTTTTT. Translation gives CASSWIRDRGHTGELFF.

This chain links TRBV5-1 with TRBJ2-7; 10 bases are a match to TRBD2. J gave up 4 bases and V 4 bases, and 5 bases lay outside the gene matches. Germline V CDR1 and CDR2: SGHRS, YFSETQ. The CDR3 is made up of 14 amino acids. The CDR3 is CASSLGLASYEQYF. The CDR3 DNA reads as TGCGCCAGCAGCCTGGGACTAGCGAGTTACGAGCAGTACTTC.

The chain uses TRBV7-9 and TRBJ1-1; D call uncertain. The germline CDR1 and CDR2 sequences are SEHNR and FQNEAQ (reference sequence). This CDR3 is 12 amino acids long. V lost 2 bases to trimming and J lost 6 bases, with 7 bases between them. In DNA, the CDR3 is TGTGCCAGCAGCTTATGGCTAGCTGAAGCTTTCTTT. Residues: CASSLWLAEAFF. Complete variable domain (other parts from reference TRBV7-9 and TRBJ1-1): DTGVSQNPRHKITKRGQNVTFRCDPISEHNRLYWYRQTLGQGPEFLTYFQNEAQLEKSRLLSDRFSAERPKGSFSTLEIQRTEQGDSAMYLCASSLWLAEAFFGQGTRLTVV.

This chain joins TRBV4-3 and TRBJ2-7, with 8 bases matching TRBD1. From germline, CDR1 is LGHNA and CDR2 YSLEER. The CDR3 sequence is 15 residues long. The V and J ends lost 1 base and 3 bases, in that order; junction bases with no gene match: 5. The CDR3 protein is CASSQAETGVYEQYF. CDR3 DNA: TGCGCCAGCAGCCAAGCCGAGACAGGGGTCTACGAGCAGTACTTC.